The 20 T cell receptor beta chains below were found in one sample sequenced in a study of T cells in Graves' hyperthyroidism and ophthalmopathy. Authors of the study amplified TCR beta CDR3 regions from RNA transcripts. TCR CDR3 regions were first amplified by RT-PCR with HTBI primers. TCRdb recomputed calls from the multiplex PCR reads with MiXCR, one row per CDR3 protein. The top ten clones hold about 30% of a sample with under 300,000 distinct CDR3 sequences, 25% to 30% of them seen once. Sequenced input: blood. The receptors were gathered from a man between 35 and 55 years old with Graves' hyperthyroidism that later progressed to Graves' ophthalmopathy.

There are a few counts of this clonotype. Relative to the germline gene, one junction end is altered; a read error may explain this. V usage is TRBV20-1 and J usage is TRBJ2-2, with TRBD2 identical over 7 bases. The CDR3 extends over 15 amino acids. CDR1 and CDR2 (germline): DFQATT, SNEGSKA (reference sequence). The CDR3 loop reads CSDRGASGNTGELFF. CDR3 sequence (DNA): TGCAGTGATAGAGGGGCTAGCGGTAACACCGGGGAGCTGTTTTTT.

This clonotype has ten or more counts. V and J are TRBV19 and TRBJ1-5; D gene ambiguous. Trimming took off 10 bases at V and 4 bases at J, with 11 bases between the two ends. CDR1 LNHDA and CDR2 SQIVND come from the germline V gene (reference sequence). This CDR3 is 12 amino acids long. The CDR3 DNA reads TGTGCCACCCGCCCGAATAATCAGCCCCAGCATTTT. Residues: CATRPNNQPQHF.

In its sample, this clonotype was seen many times. The gene calls are TRBV18 and TRBJ1-1, with 7 bases identical to TRBD1. Germline lookup yields CDR1 KGHSH and CDR2 LQKENI. The CDR3 is 13 amino acids. The V segment lost 5 bases and the J segment 8 bases; nucleotides outside the gene matches: 8. CDR3 loop: CASSATGKGEAFF. The CDR3 DNA is TGTGCCAGCTCAGCGACAGGGAAGGGGGAAGCTTTCTTT.

This clonotype turned up a few times. The chain couples TRBV12-3 or TRBV12-4 to TRBJ1-1; D unclear. The ends were cut back, 6 bases at V and 3 bases at J, with 14 bases in the middle. This CDR3 comprises 14 residues. CDR3: CASSPKWDDTEAFF. In nucleotides, the CDR3 is TGTGCCAGCAGCCCCAAATGGGATGACACTGAAGCTTTCTTT.

This clonotype was picked up many times. This chain connects TRBV11-1 to TRBJ2-2, with 10 bases that match TRBD2. V dropped 0 bases and J dropped 6; count of bases not matched to a gene: 4. This CDR3 spans 16 amino acids. Germline assignment: CDR1 SGHAT and CDR2 FQDESV (reference sequence). The chain's CDR3 is CASSLAPSGRAGELFF. The CDR3 region has the DNA TGTGCCAGCAGCTTAGCACCTAGCGGGAGAGCCGGGGAGCTGTTTTTT.

This clonotype has at least ten counts. The chain's CDR3 is CALAGEGENEQYF. CDR3 bases: TGTGCCCTAGCGGGGGAGGGAGAGAACGAGCAGTACTTC. The rearrangement links TRBV19 to TRBJ2-7, with 10 nucleotides matching TRBD2. From germline, CDR1 is LNHDA and CDR2 SQIVND (reference sequence). V was clipped by 11 bases and J by 5 bases; unmatched bases: 9. The CDR3 covers 13 residues. Supplemented by reference TRBV19 and TRBJ2-7, the full variable domain reads DGGITQSPKYLFRKEGQNVTLSCEQNLNHDAMYWYRQDPGQGLRLIYYSQIVNDFQKGDIAEGYSVSREKKESFPLTVTSAQKNPTAFYLCALAGEGENEQYFGPGTRLTVT.

The genes are TRBV6-1 and TRBJ2-7; a possible D gene is TRBD1 (6 bases). The ends were cut back, 2 bases at V and 2 bases at J, with 19 bases in the middle. This CDR3 has 17 residues. Germline assignment: CDR1 MNHNS and CDR2 SASEGT. In nucleotides, the CDR3 is TGTGCCAGCAGTGAATATCCTGCGGGCAGGGGAACCTACGAGCAGTACTTC. Its protein product is CASSEYPAGRGTYEQYF.

This clonotype has at least ten counts. CDR3 nucleotides: TGTGCCAGCAGCCTCAGGGGTGACACTGAAGCTTTCTTT. As protein: CASSLRGDTEAFF. The chain carries TRBV12-3 or TRBV12-4 and TRBJ1-1; perhaps TRBD1 as D (6 bases). The germline V and J ends were trimmed by 6 bases and 3 bases, with 11 bases remaining between them. The CDR3 length is 13 residues.

This clonotype was seen at least ten times. The chain couples TRBV2 to TRBJ1-4; TRBD1 might be the D (5 bases). The CDR3 runs to 14 residues. Trimming pared 7 bases from V and 3 bases from J, leaving 12 bases between. Germline values: CDR1 SNHLY, CDR2 FYNNEI. In DNA form, the CDR3 reads TGTGCCAGCAAACAAACGGGGCCTAATGAAAAACTGTTTTTT. Amino acid sequence: CASKQTGPNEKLFF.

The J gene is TRBJ2-7, the V gene TRBV20-1, with 12 positions matching TRBD2. Germline-derived CDR1 and CDR2 are DFQATT and SNEGSKA (reference sequence). This CDR3 is built from 18 residues. V lost 0 bases to trimming and J lost 6 bases; unmatched junction nucleotides: 15. The CDR3 spells CSAREWASGRALDVEQYF. DNA for the CDR3: TGCAGTGCTAGAGAATGGGCTAGCGGGAGGGCCTTAGATGTCGAGCAGTACTTC.

The V and J genes are TRBV5-1 and TRBJ2-7; TRBD1 or TRBD2 may be the D gene (5 bases each). CDR1 is SGHRS, CDR2 YFSETQ, per germline. The CDR3 is 15 amino acids. Trimming shortened V by 3 bases and J by 0 bases, and 13 bases separated the two germline ends. Here the CDR3 DNA reads TGCGCCAGCAGCTCGACCGGGACCGACTCCTACGAGCAGTACTTC. It yields the protein CASSSTGTDSYEQYF.

Ten or more counts support this clonotype. The chain uses TRBV20-1 and TRBJ2-7; a weak D match, TRBD2 (5 bases). Germline CDR1 DFQATT, CDR2 SNEGSKA (reference sequence). Trimming removed 3 bases at V and 1 base at J, with 13 bases between. The length of the CDR3 is 14 residues. CDR3 protein: CSASISGRSYEQYF. The CDR3 DNA reads as TGCAGTGCTAGTATAAGCGGCCGATCCTACGAGCAGTACTTC.

This clonotype was counted many times. This chain uses TRBV6-1 with TRBJ2-7; D remains ambiguous. The CDR3 is 13 residues long. Per germline, CDR1 MNHNS and CDR2 SASEGT. The V end was cut by 2 bases, the J end by 2 bases, with 7 bases between. The CDR3 DNA is TGTGCCAGCAGTGAACCGTCGACCTACGAGCAGTACTTC. Translated: CASSEPSTYEQYF.

The rearrangement links TRBV7-2 to TRBJ2-5, with TRBD1 as a possible D gene (6 bases). The germline V gene encodes CDR1 SGHTA and CDR2 FQGNSA. Trimming left V 10 bases short and J 5 bases short, with 14 bases between. The CDR3 loop spans 12 amino acids. CDR3 sequence reads: CATEGQKETQYF. In DNA, the CDR3 is TGTGCCACCGAAGGACAGAAGGAGACCCAGTACTTC.

V and J are TRBV6-1 and TRBJ1-1; the match to TRBD1 covers 10 bases. CDR1 and CDR2 from the germline V gene are MNHNS and SASEGT. The CDR3 has 15 amino acids. Losses at the gene ends were 5 bases for V and 6 bases for J; bases not matched to a gene: 9. CDR3 sequence reads: CASSQWTGGNSEAFF. In nucleotides, the CDR3 is TGTGCCAGCAGTCAATGGACAGGGGGAAACTCTGAAGCTTTCTTT.

This clonotype was picked up many times. The chain joins TRBV9 to TRBJ1-2; 7 bases line up with TRBD1. The CDR3 runs 14 residues. Unmatched junction bases numbered 7, after V lost 3 bases and J lost 5 bases. Per germline, CDR1 SGDLS and CDR2 YYNGEE. The CDR3 nucleotides are TGTGCCAGCAGCGAACCCGGGACAGAATATGGCTACACCTTC. Its protein is CASSEPGTEYGYTF.

This clonotype was seen more than once but under ten times. This chain joins TRBV6-2 or TRBV6-3 and TRBJ1-1; D ambiguous. V was cut by 7 bases and J by 4 bases, with 7 bases left in between. The length of the CDR3 is 11 residues. Germline loops: CDR1 MNHEY, CDR2 SVGEGT. CDR3 loop: CASTDRTEAFF. For the CDR3, the DNA is TGTGCCAGCACCGATCGCACTGAAGCTTTCTTT.

This clonotype was seen more than once but under ten times. The chain has TRBV6-5 and TRBJ1-5; D may be TRBD1 (5 bases). This CDR3 contains 13 residues. Germline V lookup: CDR1 MNHEY, CDR2 SVGAGI. V lost 4 bases and J lost 6, with 10 bases in between. This CDR3 reads CASSSEGRQPQHF. In DNA form, the CDR3 reads TGTGCCAGCAGTTCCGAGGGGCGTCAGCCCCAGCATTTT.

This clonotype came up many times. This sequence joins TRBV24-1 and TRBJ1-2; 9 bases map to TRBD1. There are 15 residues in the CDR3. V dropped 4 bases and J dropped 6; count of bases not matched to a gene: 8. CDR1 is KGHDR and CDR2 is SFDVKD in the germline V gene. CDR3 sequence reads: CATSDPTQGAHGYTF. The CDR3 DNA is TGTGCCACCAGTGACCCTACACAGGGGGCGCATGGCTACACCTTC.

The sample holds many counts of this clonotype. The chain employs TRBV28 and TRBJ2-7; either TRBD1 or TRBD2 may supply D (5 bases each). This CDR3 spans 14 amino acids. Germline assignment: CDR1 MDHEN and CDR2 SYDVKM. V was cut by 10 bases and J by 2 bases, with 18 bases left in between. The CDR3 DNA reads as TGTGCCACCGACAATCCGGGACCGCCCTACGAGCAGTACTTC. Amino acid sequence: CATDNPGPPYEQYF. The full variable domain, completed using reference TRBV28 and TRBJ2-7, is DVKVTQSSRYLVKRTGEKVFLECVQDMDHENMFWYRQDPGLGLRLIYFSYDVKMKEKGDIPEGYSVSREKKERFSLILESASTNQTSMYLCATDNPGPPYEQYFGPGTRLTVT.